In its sample, the clone carrying this T cell receptor (beta chain) was seen once. Its target is not known. Clones were read by immunoSEQ multiplex PCR, and TCRdb kept only the in-frame ones, dropping some. This table has under 70,000 clones, 70% to 90% appearing once. This sample stems from a study of OX40 agonist ivuxolimab in advanced cancers. Findings of the study overall: Relative to CD4+ cells, CD8+ T cells on average had more expanded clones.

V was cut by 4 bases and J by 3 bases, with 3 bases left in between. The CDR3 totals 11 residues. The germline V gene has CDR1 MNHNY and CDR2 SVGAGI (reference sequence). The TCR was taken from an adult with an advanced solid tumor such as melanoma, head and neck, liver or kidney cancer. This sample comprised CD4+ or CD8+ T cells sorted from blood, obtained in a trial of the OX40 agonist ivuxolimab. V gene TRBV6-6 combines with J gene TRBJ2-5; D gene unclear. The CDR3 DNA sequence: TGTGCCAGCAGTTTCAAAGAGACCCAGTACTTC. Translating it yields CASSFKETQYF.